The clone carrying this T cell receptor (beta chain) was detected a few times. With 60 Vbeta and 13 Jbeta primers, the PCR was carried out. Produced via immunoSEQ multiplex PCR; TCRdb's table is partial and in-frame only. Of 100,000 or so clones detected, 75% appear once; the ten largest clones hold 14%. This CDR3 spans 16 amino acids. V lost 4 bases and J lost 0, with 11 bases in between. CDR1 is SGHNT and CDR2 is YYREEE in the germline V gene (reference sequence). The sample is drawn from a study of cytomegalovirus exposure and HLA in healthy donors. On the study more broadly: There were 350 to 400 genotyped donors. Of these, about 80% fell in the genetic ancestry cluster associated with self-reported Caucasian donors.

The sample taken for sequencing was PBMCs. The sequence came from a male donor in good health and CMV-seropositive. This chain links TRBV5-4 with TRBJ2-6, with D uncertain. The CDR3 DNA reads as TGTGCCAGCAGCGGCGCCACAGCCTCTGGGGCCAACGTCCTGACTTTC. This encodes CASSGATASGANVLTF. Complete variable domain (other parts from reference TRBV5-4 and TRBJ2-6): ETGVTQSPTHLIKTRGQQVTLRCSSQSGHNTVSWYQQALGQGPQFIFQYYREEENGRGNFPPRFSGLQFPNYSSELNVNALELDDSALYLCASSGATASGANVLTFGAGSRLTVL.